The T cell receptor beta chain under discussion was sequenced for a study of blood T cell repertoires in COVID-19 (dated by TCRdb to the early 2020s). Describing the broader study: Samples from collaborators originated in the United States, Italy and Spain and spanned both the acute and convalescent phases of COVID-19. The material from the prospective study consisted of cDNA or gDNA derived from T cells, B-cell-depleted T cells, or PBMCs. Subjects who had been exposed to COVID-19, were actively infected with it, or had recovered from it provided the deeply sampled blood TCRbeta repertoires that made up the dataset. A freely available public database, intended as a resource for researchers studying the immune response to SARS-CoV-2, is where the repertoires were released. Samples were obtained from the ongoing ImmuneRACE study (first 160 participants) and from 1,200 or so subjects provided by 6 global collaborators. Sample metadata almost always included a de-identified subject ID, COVID-19 status, age in years and sex. HLA class I and class II types, where available, came from metadata supplied by the sample provider rather than from assay-based typing. Study-wide conclusions, independent of this receptor: Clinical and demographic metadata were provided uncurated, with the amount varying by source and participant.

TCRbeta CDR3 regions were amplified from genomic DNA using the immunoSEQ Assay, a bias-controlled multiplex PCR. The study's processing was this. Nucleated cell counts per sample were estimated from amplification of reference gene primers within the assay. To quantify the absolute abundance of each unique TCRbeta CDR3 rearrangement, sequence reads were collapsed and filtered. Productive Simpson clonality was computed per sample as the square root of Simpson's diversity index over productive rearrangements. TCRdb re-hosts the immuneACCESS table, in-frame sequences only. Its copies lack some clones; in the studies checked, an unresolved V gene accounts for under half of them, and the cause for the rest is not known. V and J calls and clone size are as listed in that table; D and trimming were resolved from the DNA. The sample table holds about 280,000 clones, of which roughly 87% were seen once. The top ten constitute about an eighth of the sample.

Each collaborating institution followed its own protocols to collect whole blood in K2EDTA tubes. For TCRbeta analysis, collaborators shipped samples in one of three forms: frozen whole blood, isolated PBMCs, or DNA extracted from either of those sample types. Reading the germline V gene (reference sequence) gives CDR1 LNHNV and CDR2 YYDKDF. The cysteine opens and the phenylalanine closes a CDR3 of 15 amino acids. Only CDR3 DNA is held: 45 bases, read in frame from base 1. Trimming accounts for 4 bases at V and 4 bases at J, while the number of junction bases matched to no gene is 8. About this clone itself: Which antigen it targets is not known. Base quality data are lacking; no much larger clone is found one base away.

The V and J genes are TRBV15 and TRBJ2-7, and TRBD2 matches 9 of the central bases. The sample comprised peripheral blood. This sequence originates from a human donor in a cohort sampled during active COVID-19. The CDR3 region has the sequence CATSISGRVTYEQYF. The sequenced DNA is TGTGCCACCAGCATTAGCGGGAGAGTTACTTACGAGCAGTACTTC.